These 32 T cell receptor beta chains were sequenced from one sample in a study of blood T cell repertoires in COVID-19. The table came from immunoSEQ multiplex PCR; TCRdb's copy has only in-frame clones and leaves some out. The data show 410,000 or so clones, 75% to 90% seen once. Sequences were obtained from peripheral blood. Source of these receptors: a woman in her thirties with active or convalescent COVID-19.

The chain carries TRBV9 and TRBJ2-7; 8 nucleotides match TRBD2. J gave up 3 bases and V 4 bases, and 12 bases lay outside the gene matches. In germline, CDR1 is SGDLS, CDR2 YYNGEE. The CDR3 length is 16 residues. This CDR3 is CASSSYSGTRSYEQYF. CDR3 nucleotide sequence: TGTGCCAGCAGCTCCTACTCCGGGACTAGAAGCTACGAGCAGTACTTC.

The chain combines TRBV29-1 with TRBJ2-1; TRBD2 might be the D (6 bases). Germline V gene lookup returns CDR1 SQVTM and CDR2 ANQGSEA. The CDR3 totals 13 residues. The V end lost 6 bases, the J end lost 6 bases, and 15 bases lay between the germline ends. The CDR3 sequence is CSVAWGVVNEQFF. CDR3 DNA: TGCAGCGTGGCCTGGGGGGTAGTCAATGAGCAGTTCTTC.

The CDR3 DNA follows: TGTGCCACCAGCAGAGATGGCTTCACCTACGAGCAGTACTTC. Protein: CATSRDGFTYEQYF. The rearrangement links TRBV15 to TRBJ2-7, with unresolved D. The germline gives CDR1 LNHNV, CDR2 YYDKDF (reference sequence). The CDR3 contains 14 residues. V lost 0 bases and J 2 bases, leaving 8 bases between the germline ends. Drawing the rest from reference TRBV15 and TRBJ2-7, the complete variable domain is DAMVIQNPRYQVTQFGKPVTLSCSQTLNHNVMYWYQQKSSQAPKLLFHYYDKDFNNEADTPDNFQSRRPNTSFCFLDIRSPGLGDTAMYLCATSRDGFTYEQYFGPGTRLTVT.

The chain combines TRBV25-1 with TRBJ1-4; D gene ambiguous. CDR3 length equals 16 residues. CDR1 and CDR2 from the germline V gene are MGHDK and SYGVNS. V lost 3 bases and J lost 4, with 15 bases in between. CDR3 sequence reads: CASSEGTTGLNEKLFF. The CDR3 nucleotides read TGTGCCAGCAGTGAGGGTACAACTGGGCTTAATGAAAAACTGTTTTTT.

This clone was found a few times. This sequence joins TRBV5-4 and TRBJ1-1, with 8 nucleotides matching TRBD1. Trimming cost V 7 bases and J 5 bases; bases outside gene matches: 10. The CDR3 length is 14 residues. Germline V gives CDR1 SGHNT, CDR2 YYREEE (reference sequence). CDR3 sequence: CASETGEGKTEAFF. Written as DNA, the CDR3 is TGTGCCAGCGAGACAGGGGAGGGAAAGACTGAAGCTTTCTTT.

The gene calls are TRBV7-9 and TRBJ1-5; 7 positions match TRBD1. There are 17 residues in the CDR3. Germline trimming cut 1 base from V and 2 bases from J; bases unmatched to any gene: 8. CDR1 and CDR2 (germline): SEHNR, FQNEAQ (reference sequence). The CDR3 region is CASSLETGIFGNQPQHF. CDR3 nucleotide sequence: TGTGCCAGCAGCTTAGAGACAGGGATTTTTGGCAATCAGCCCCAGCATTTT.

CDR3 amino acids: CASSFRDRDYEQYF. The CDR3 DNA follows: TGTGCCAGCAGCTTTAGGGACAGGGATTACGAGCAGTACTTC. The genes are TRBV7-9 and TRBJ2-7; TRBD1 matches at 9 bases. Germline CDR1 and CDR2: SEHNR and FQNEAQ (reference sequence). The trim removed 3 bases at V and 4 bases at J, leaving 4 bases unmatched. The CDR3 spans 14 residues.

The J gene is TRBJ1-4, the V gene TRBV5-5; 7 bases match TRBD1. The germline V gene has CDR1 SGHKS and CDR2 YYEKEE (reference sequence). The CDR3 has 17 amino acids. Trimming at V came to 4 bases and at J to 6 bases, leaving 15 bases not matched to a gene. This CDR3 reads CASSIWTGRGIDEKLFF. The CDR3 DNA sequence: TGTGCCAGCAGCATTTGGACAGGTCGAGGCATTGATGAAAAACTGTTTTTT.

This sequence joins TRBV25-1 and TRBJ1-1; 10 nucleotides align to TRBD1. The CDR3 contains 17 residues. Looked up from germline, CDR1 is MGHDK and CDR2 is SYGVNS. Trimming at V came to 2 bases and at J to 11 bases, leaving 17 bases not matched to a gene. The CDR3 spells CASSEQTLPDRGQDAFF. The CDR3, as DNA: TGTGCCAGCAGTGAACAGACACTACCCGACAGGGGGCAGGACGCTTTCTTT.

This rearrangement joins TRBV11-3 to TRBJ1-1, with TRBD1 as a possible D gene (5 bases). The ends were cut back, 0 bases at V and 7 bases at J, with 9 bases in the middle. From germline, CDR1 is SGHNT and CDR2 YENEEA. This CDR3 is built from 13 residues. CDR3 DNA: TGTGCCAGCAGCTTAGACATCGACAGTGAAGCTTTCTTT. As protein: CASSLDIDSEAFF.

The V gene is TRBV6-6, the J gene TRBJ1-5, with D possibly matching TRBD1 (5 bases). V lost 0 bases, J lost 7 bases, and 13 bases lay in between. Germline V gene sequence: CDR1 MNHNY, CDR2 SVGAGI (reference sequence). The CDR3 is 15 residues long. CDR3 bases: TGTGCCAGCAGTTACTCAGGGCAGGGAGGACAGCCCCAGCATTTT. Its translation: CASSYSGQGGQPQHF.

This clone came up once. The chain employs TRBV2 and TRBJ1-5; 8 bases are shared with TRBD1. The germline CDR1 and CDR2 sequences are SNHLY and FYNNEI. V trimming: 2 bases; J trimming: 3 bases; junction bases outside the gene matches: 6. The CDR3 runs to 16 residues. The CDR3 here is CASSESPGGINQPQHF. In DNA form, the CDR3 reads TGTGCCAGCAGTGAATCCCCAGGGGGCATCAATCAGCCCCAGCATTTT.

The chain links TRBV4-1 to TRBJ1-2, with 9 bases aligning to TRBD1. Germline V CDR1 and CDR2: MGHRA, YSYEKL. This CDR3 has 13 amino acids. The V gene end was trimmed by 5 bases and the J gene end by 8 bases; junction bases not matched to a gene: 6. The CDR3 region has the DNA TGCGCCAGCAGCGAGACAGGGGGAGGGGGCTACACCTTC. As protein: CASSETGGGGYTF.

The chain links TRBV27 to TRBJ2-3, with 7 bases aligning to TRBD2. Germline V gene lookup returns CDR1 MNHEY and CDR2 SMNVEV (reference sequence). The CDR3 is 21 amino acids. Trimming cost V 2 bases and J 4 bases; bases outside gene matches: 24. CDR3 DNA: TGTGCCAGCAGTTTAACTGAGGCCGGACGGGCAGCGGGATGGAGGGCAGATACGCAGTATTTT. Translated, it gives CASSLTEAGRAAGWRADTQYF.

The chain's CDR3 is CASSSSETGTARGIYGYTF. CDR3 nucleotide sequence: TGTGCCAGCAGTTCCTCCGAGACAGGGACCGCGCGAGGGATCTATGGCTACACCTTC. The chain joins TRBV27 to TRBJ1-2, with 7 nucleotides matching TRBD1. Germline V gives CDR1 MNHEY, CDR2 SMNVEV (reference sequence). J gave up 4 bases and V 4 bases, and 21 bases lay outside the gene matches. The CDR3 length is 19 residues.

The J gene is TRBJ2-4, the V gene TRBV6-5, with D tentatively TRBD2 (5 bases). This CDR3 comprises 14 residues. In germline, CDR1 is MNHEY, CDR2 SVGAGI. V lost 7 bases, J lost 0 bases, and 10 bases lay in between. The chain's CDR3 is CASTEGVAKNIQYF. The CDR3 DNA reads TGTGCCAGCACCGAGGGAGTAGCCAAAAACATTCAGTACTTC.

V and J are TRBV9 and TRBJ2-2, with TRBD1 identical over 8 bases. CDR3 size: 15 residues. V was pared by 6 bases and J by 3 bases, with 7 bases of the junction left unmatched. Looked up from germline, CDR1 is SGDLS and CDR2 is YYNGEE. The CDR3 is CASTTRQGYTGELFF. CDR3 in DNA: TGTGCCAGCACCACTAGACAGGGGTACACCGGGGAGCTGTTTTTT.

This chain connects TRBV4-1 to TRBJ1-1; a possible D gene is TRBD1 (6 bases). Germline V gene lookup returns CDR1 MGHRA and CDR2 YSYEKL. With 2 bases removed from V and 6 bases from J, the gap between germline ends came to 13 bases. This CDR3 has 14 amino acids. The CDR3 DNA follows: TGCGCCAGCAGCCAAAAGGGGGGGAGCCCTGAAGCTTTCTTT. Translation gives CASSQKGGSPEAFF.

The genes are TRBV29-1 and TRBJ1-3, with 7 bases that match TRBD1. With V trimmed by 5 bases and J by 5 bases, 6 bases remained unmatched. The CDR3 spans 13 residues. CDR1 is SQVTM, CDR2 ANQGSEA, per germline. CDR3 DNA sequence: TGCAGCGTTTTGGGGACAGACAGAAACACCATATATTTT. It translates to CSVLGTDRNTIYF.

The chain couples TRBV29-1 to TRBJ2-1; a possible D gene is TRBD2 (5 bases). The CDR3 is made up of 13 amino acids. V lost 0 bases and J 12 bases, leaving 15 bases between the germline ends. Germline V lookup: CDR1 SQVTM, CDR2 ANQGSEA. CDR3 in DNA: TGCAGCGTTGAAGAGAGGGAACCTCCGCGGCAGTTCTTC. It codes for CSVEEREPPRQFF.

J is TRBJ2-1 and V is TRBV2; D remains ambiguous. V lost 0 bases, J lost 5 bases, and 5 bases lay in between. The CDR3 spans 13 residues. Germline assignment: CDR1 SNHLY and CDR2 FYNNEI. The CDR3 nucleotides read TGTGCCAGCAGTGAAGCACAAAACAATGAGCAGTTCTTC. Translated: CASSEAQNNEQFF. The full variable domain, completed using reference TRBV2 and TRBJ2-1, is EPEVTQTPSHQVTQMGQEVILRCVPISNHLYFYWYRQILGQKVEFLVSFYNNEISEKSEIFDDQFSVERPDGSNFTLKIRSTKLEDSAMYFCASSEAQNNEQFFGPGTRLTVL.

The genes are TRBV27 and TRBJ2-1; possibly TRBD1 for D (6 bases). The V end was cut by 7 bases, the J end by 5 bases, with 15 bases between. Germline V CDR1 and CDR2: MNHEY, SMNVEV (reference sequence). The length of the CDR3 is 14 residues. Here the CDR3 DNA reads TGTGCCAGCAATAGAGGCAGGGGCGACAATGAGCAGTTCTTC. It specifies CASNRGRGDNEQFF.

The rearrangement links TRBV6-2 or TRBV6-3 to TRBJ2-1, with 7 bases aligning to TRBD2. After removal of 5 bases from V and 6 bases from J, the junction contained 7 bases not matched to a gene. This CDR3 comprises 14 residues. Germline V gene sequence: CDR1 MNHEY, CDR2 SVGEGT. The CDR3 sequence is CASSPLTSINEQFF. The CDR3 DNA sequence: TGTGCCAGCAGTCCGCTGACTAGCATCAATGAGCAGTTCTTC.

V and J are TRBV5-6 and TRBJ2-7, with 12 bases lining up with TRBD1. The germline gives CDR1 SGHDT, CDR2 YYEEEE. This CDR3 is 17 amino acids long. The ends lost 0 bases at V and 3 bases at J; junction bases unmatched: 7. The CDR3 is CASSLEPGTGGLYEQYF. CDR3 nucleotide sequence: TGTGCCAGCAGCTTGGAACCCGGGACAGGGGGCCTCTACGAGCAGTACTTC.

The V gene is TRBV19, the J gene TRBJ1-1; D is undetermined. The CDR3 is 15 amino acids. V was cut by 7 bases and J by 5 bases, with 20 bases left in between. Per the germline V gene, CDR1 is LNHDA and CDR2 is SQIVND (reference sequence). CDR3 residues: CASIVEGSRRTEAFF. CDR3 DNA: TGTGCCAGTATAGTGGAGGGCTCGAGGCGAACTGAAGCTTTCTTT.

The rearrangement joins TRBV18 to TRBJ1-4; perhaps TRBD1 as D (5 bases). Germline CDR1 is KGHSH and CDR2 is LQKENI. The CDR3 length is 15 residues. V lost 3 bases, J lost 2 bases, and 10 bases lay in between. CDR3 sequence (DNA): TGTGCCAGCTCACCGGCAGGGTACACTAATGAAAAACTGTTTTTT. Protein: CASSPAGYTNEKLFF.

The CDR3 DNA reads as TGTGCCATCAGGCCGGGATCTGGGACCGGGGAGCTGTTTTTT. Protein sequence: CAIRPGSGTGELFF. The V gene is TRBV10-3, the J gene TRBJ2-2, with D possibly matching TRBD2 (5 bases). This CDR3 has 14 amino acids. The germline V gene encodes CDR1 ENHRY and CDR2 SYGVKD. The ends were cut back, 6 bases at V and 5 bases at J, with 13 bases in the middle.

CDR3 nucleotides: TGTGCCAGCAGTGACGGAGAAATCGCTGGGGGGACCTTC. It codes for CASSDGEIAGGTF. The chain employs TRBV6-2 or TRBV6-3 and TRBJ1-2, with a tentative D call TRBD1 (5 bases). The germline V gene encodes CDR1 MNHEY and CDR2 SVGEGT. Trimming cost V 5 bases and J 14 bases, with 21 bases left between them. The CDR3 spans 13 residues.

V is TRBV5-5 and J is TRBJ1-3; the D gene is possibly TRBD1 (5 bases). Germline V gene sequence: CDR1 SGHKS, CDR2 YYEKEE (reference sequence). Between the trimmed V and J ends, which lost 5 bases and 0 bases, there was a span of 12 bases. CDR3 size: 15 residues. As DNA, the CDR3 is TGTGCCAGCAGTCATCACAGGAGCTCTGGAAACACCATATATTTT. Its translation: CASSHHRSSGNTIYF.

This clone appeared a single time. J is TRBJ2-2 and V is TRBV14; D is possibly TRBD2 (6 bases). Trimming cost V 5 bases and J 3 bases, with 16 bases left between them. The CDR3 length is 16 residues. Germline V gene sequence: CDR1 SGHDN, CDR2 FVKESK. The CDR3: CASSTLAVRDTGELFF. In DNA, the CDR3 is TGTGCCAGCAGCACTTTAGCGGTCCGCGACACCGGGGAGCTGTTTTTT.

The CDR3 DNA reads as TGTGCCAGCTCGGGGACAGGGCAACTATTTTACCAAGAGACCCAGTACTTC. Translating it yields CASSGTGQLFYQETQYF. The chain recombines TRBV25-1 with TRBJ2-5; 9 nucleotides agree with TRBD1. From germline, CDR1 is MGHDK and CDR2 SYGVNS. V was pared by 8 bases and J by 0 bases, with 13 bases of the junction left unmatched. The CDR3 consists of 17 residues.

The gene calls are TRBV5-1 and TRBJ2-3, with 10 bases that match TRBD2. In germline, CDR1 is SGHRS, CDR2 YFSETQ. With 4 bases clipped from V and 6 bases from J, the junction kept 11 bases outside the gene matches. The CDR3 sequence is 16 residues long. CDR3 in amino acids: CASSLLAGDLKDTQYF. The CDR3 DNA reads as TGCGCCAGCAGCCTCCTAGCGGGAGATCTCAAGGATACGCAGTATTTT. The full variable domain, with the rest looked up from reference TRBV5-1 and TRBJ2-3, is KAGVTQTPRYLIKTRGQQVTLSCSPISGHRSVSWYQQTPGQGLQFLFEYFSETQRNKGNFPGRFSGRQFSNSRSEMNVSTLELGDSALYLCASSLLAGDLKDTQYFGPGTRLTVL.